The T cell receptor beta chain described here comes from a study of cytomegalovirus exposure and HLA in healthy donors (dated by TCRdb to about 2017). General notes on the study: In an earlier analysis of 587 of the donors, 276 Gb of sequence data and roughly 100 million unique TCR beta sequences from 150 million to 200 million T cells were reported. Class I and class II HLA loci were covered by the typing at four-digit resolution. The aim of the study was to test whether cataloging public T cell receptors could identify signatures of past pathogen exposure. Donor age, sex, ethnicity and CMV serostatus were compiled alongside the repertoire data. The genetic ancestry cluster associated with self-reported Caucasian donors included over 65% of the approximately 410 genotyped donors. High-throughput TCR immunosequencing, statistical association of individual TCRs with disease status, and machine learning were combined to predict cytomegalovirus infection status. Besides the first cohort of roughly 660 subjects, a separate validation cohort made up of over a hundred different subjects was used. Roughly 300 gigabases of sequencing data and around 90 million unique TCR sequences made up an early release that covered some 640 HLA-typed donors. Typing coverage varied by locus: 629-630 donors for A, B, C, DRB1 and DQB1; approximately 500 for DQA1; more than 600 for DPA1; approximately 490 for DPB1. All discovery cohort repertoires had been generated on a single sequencing platform. Across 300 to 500 genotyped donors of the cohort, an average of approximately 240,000 unique TCR beta nucleotide sequences per donor were sequenced, and approximately 17% of those sequences were non-productive. To study patterns of TCR occurrence, a later analysis re-analyzed previously published TCR beta repertoires from 650 to 750 donors and added high-resolution HLA genotyping. Rather than drawing on any new phenotypic data, the later analysis identified candidate immune exposures from TCR beta sequences and the way those sequences occurred across donors. Using immunosequencing, the study profiled T cell repertoires from around 680 subjects and related those repertoires to cytomegalovirus serostatus. A few DR-DQ haplotypes were treated as single units for association and clustering because of strong linkage in the cohort. In a later genetic analysis, genome-wide SNP genotypes for about three fifths of the 666 donors were used, and that subset was treated as a discovery cohort. To decide whether each TCR beta V gene segment behaved as functional or pseudogenic, an earlier analysis of 587 of the donors relied on high-throughput TCR beta sequencing. Broad study findings and their caveats: In vitro tests confirmed that a few of the cytomegalovirus-associated TCR beta chains recognize cytomegalovirus antigens. In the study, 150 to 200 TCR beta chains were listed as associated with cytomegalovirus. A later analysis reported that several top co-occurrence clusters appeared linked to parvovirus B19, influenza, CMV and Epstein-Barr virus. According to a later analysis, TCR association rates differed among HLA loci, with DRB1 alleles showing the most associated TCRs and HLA-C alleles showing the fewest. A further reported finding was that TCR beta sequences accurately predicted the HLA-A and HLA-B alleles for most subjects in the first cohort. A later analysis found that most CMV-associated TCR beta chains appeared HLA-restricted, with HLA associations seemingly driven largely by CMV exposure. The classifier was reported to diagnose cytomegalovirus status with high specificity and sensitivity in both the original and validation cohorts. Roughly uniform sequencing depth across donors was assumed in presence/absence analyses, although this assumption may not hold. It was suggested by the authors that the approach could potentially be generalized to other disease states and immunological phenotypes. Some IMGT-functional V segments, including TRBV6-2 and TRBV6-3, could not be told apart with the 87-base-pair reads, so those segments were excluded. Because HLA typing was missing for some donors at each locus, association tests included only the typed subset. Only TCR beta chains were sequenced in this cohort, and the absence of alpha or paired-chain data limited detectable features. Correlated functional status among segregating V segments might be attributable to linkage disequilibrium, but an unknown experimental factor could not be ruled out. Because counts were too low, approximately 15 rarely observed V segments, including chromosome 9 orphons, were excluded from the earlier analysis of 587 of the donors. While some public TCRs were present in many individuals, most TCR sequences turned up only very rarely across donors. In a later analysis, HLA-associated TCR beta chains showed more clonal expansion and lower generation probabilities than non-associated chains that were equally common. In an earlier analysis of around 600 of the donors, most TCR beta V segments appeared in productive rearrangements about 87% or about 30% of the time, broadly matching IMGT annotations. A group of highly shared sequence variants was considered likely to be a technical artifact of the sequencing pipeline. A later analysis associated around 16,000 TCR beta sequences with specific HLA alleles at a false discovery rate of 0.05. Strong co-occurrence of HLA alleles, especially DR and DQ, made assigning TCR associations to individual alleles difficult. A later genetic analysis associated a missense DCLRE1C variant with V-gene and J-gene trimming of TCR beta chains, and an independent cohort replicated the association. According to a later genetic analysis, donors in an Asian-associated ancestry cluster had fewer N-insertions in productive TCRs than the roughly 700-donor mean. CMV serostatus was the only immune exposure information available for the cohort.

A word on this clone: It has no known antigen specificity. No base-level quality is on record; no much larger clone is a single base apart.

The cohort comprised 666 healthy bone marrow donors. At the time of sampling, all cohort members were nominally healthy, though unrecorded immune exposures were likely present. The donor was CMV seronegative and was included in the group of hundreds of seronegative cohort members. A peripheral blood sample was provided by each donor, and peripheral blood mononuclear cells were used for TCR beta sequencing. Genomic DNA was extracted from the blood cell samples with the Qiagen DNeasy Blood Extraction Kit. The library relied on the immunoSEQ multiplex PCR assay. A mixture of 60 forward primers for TCR Vbeta segments and 13 reverse primers for TCR Jbeta segments was used in the multiplex PCR. A multiplex PCR assay on genomic DNA amplified the CDR3 region of rearranged TCR beta genes. Amplified TCR beta libraries were sequenced as 87-base-pair reads on the Illumina HiSeq System. The study's processing was this. A later analysis counted approximately 74 million unique TCR beta chains across the 666 repertoires, and 10 million to 12 million of these chains were shared by at least two donors. Raw reads were error-corrected and collapsed into unique sequences with a nearest-neighbor algorithm that merged closely related sequences to remove PCR and sequencing errors. Alignment of CDR3 sequences to IMGT reference sequences was used to assign V, D and J gene segments. For a sequence to be retained, at least a six-nucleotide match to both a V gene segment and a J gene segment was required. A rearrangement counted as productive if the CDR3 had no stop codons and remained in frame with V and J, and every other rearrangement counted as non-productive. Following IMGT convention, CDR3 was defined as the stretch from the second conserved V-encoded cysteine up to the conserved J-encoded phenylalanine. The earlier analysis of a few hundred of the donors excluded sequences that lacked an unambiguous match to a single V gene segment. In an earlier analysis of 587 of the donors, V segments were called functional above 56.7% productive rearrangements and were called segregating when the between-donor standard deviation exceeded 5%. A statistical classification framework was built for diagnosing cytomegalovirus status from the catalog of TCR beta chain sequences. A later analysis assigned V and J genes by comparing TCR nucleotide sequences with IMGT/GENE-DB human TR gene sequences. In a later analysis, CDR3 sequences and most-parsimonious VDJ recombination scenarios were assigned using the TCRdist pipeline. In a later analysis, each TCR beta chain was defined by its CDR3 amino acid sequence together with its V-gene family, and reads without a unique V-gene family were excluded. To address suspected cross-contamination and a sequencing artifact, a later analysis removed 592 highly shared, low-generation-probability nucleotide sequences. For each public chain, a later analysis derived a clonal expansion index from normalized ranks of inferred template counts within each repertoire. In a later analysis, generation probabilities were computed with a VDJ recombination model fitted to out-of-frame rearrangements, and the resulting probabilities were checked against IGoR. In a later analysis, hypergeometric tests were used to score TCR-TCR, TCR-HLA and TCR-CMV co-occurrence, with a repertoire-size bias correction applied to TCR pairs. In a later analysis, false discovery rates were estimated by permuting HLA or CMV assignments 20 times. In a later analysis, co-occurring TCRs were grouped with DBSCAN, and TCRdist sequence similarity was added when clustering was performed within HLA-allele-positive subsets. Repertoires with fewer than 30,000 or more than 120,000 public chains were left out of co-occurrence clustering, as were about 5 repertoires with anomalous nucleotide sharing. In its TCRdb copy, this immuneACCESS table keeps in-frame sequences only and misses some clones. Where compared with another copy, unresolved V genes explain less than half of these, and the others have no known cause. Clonal size and the V and J genes are those of that table, whereas D and trimming came from the DNA. A total of over 130,000 clones appear in this sample, 76% of them only once. The top ten constitute roughly 1.9% of the sample.

From its cysteine to its phenylalanine, the CDR3 spans 16 amino acids. The retained sequence is limited to the CDR3, 48 bases, with the frame set at the first base. In the germline V gene, CDR1 corresponds to SGHVS and CDR2 to FNYEAQ. From V the trimming removes 1 base and from J it removes 4 bases, while the gene matches leave 6 bases of the junction unaccounted for. The TCR was taken from a middle-aged man in good health and CMV-seronegative. This chain joins TRBV7-6 to TRBJ2-7, with 11 bases aligning to TRBD2. Material: PBMCs. The CDR3 region: CASSLEASGGSYEQYF. The DNA sequence is TGTGCCAGCAGCTTAGAGGCTAGCGGGGGGTCTTACGAGCAGTACTTC.